The 9 T cell receptor beta chains presented below share a single source sample, sequenced in a study of blood T cell repertoires in COVID-19. Sequencing used immunoSEQ multiplex PCR; TCRdb keeps in-frame clones, though not all of them. Found here are 100,000 to 150,000 clones, around 80% of them singletons; the top ten hold about 18%. Sequenced material: peripheral blood. These receptors originate from a man between 25 and 39 years old with COVID-19, enrolled during active disease.

The chain joins TRBV9 to TRBJ1-1; no clear D gene. The ends were cut back, 4 bases at V and 6 bases at J, with 10 bases in the middle. The germline V gene encodes CDR1 SGDLS and CDR2 YYNGEE. The length of the CDR3 is 12 residues. CDR3 region: CASSSGSSEAFF. The CDR3 DNA sequence: TGTGCCAGCAGCTCGGGGTCTTCTGAAGCTTTCTTT.

The gene calls are TRBV18 and TRBJ2-3; D is possibly TRBD1 (5 bases). The CDR3 loop spans 15 amino acids. In germline, CDR1 is KGHSH, CDR2 LQKENI. The V end lost 2 bases, the J end lost 5 bases, and 14 bases lay between the germline ends. The CDR3 reads CASSPMLAREDTQYF. The CDR3 DNA reads as TGTGCCAGCTCACCAATGTTGGCCAGGGAAGATACGCAGTATTTT.

The V call is TRBV16, the J call TRBJ2-1; TRBD2 might be the D (6 bases). The V gene lost 3 bases and the J gene lost 3 bases, with 15 bases spanning the gap. Looked up from germline, CDR1 is KGHSY and CDR2 is FQNENV. This CDR3 has 16 residues. CDR3 in DNA: TGTGCCAGCAGCCAGCTCGAAGGCGGGGACTACAATGAGCAGTTCTTC. Protein product: CASSQLEGGDYNEQFF.

This chain joins TRBV6-5 and TRBJ2-2, with D possibly matching TRBD1 (5 bases). CDR3 length: 14 residues. Germline CDR1 is MNHEY and CDR2 is SVGAGI. V lost 10 bases and J 0 bases, leaving 12 bases between the germline ends. The CDR3 protein is CATSRQTNTGELFF. The CDR3 DNA follows: TGTGCCACCTCGAGACAGACGAACACCGGGGAGCTGTTTTTT.

This rearrangement joins TRBV5-8 to TRBJ1-5; possible D gene TRBD1, 6 bases. This CDR3 spans 14 amino acids. CDR1 is SGHTS, CDR2 YDEGEE, per germline. Trimming left V 0 bases short and J 5 bases short, with 9 bases between. CDR3 in amino acids: CASSLDRVDQPQHF. The DNA for the CDR3 is TGTGCCAGCAGCTTGGACAGGGTTGATCAGCCCCAGCATTTT.

This clone was seen only once. The CDR3 reads CASSIGQGGNQPQHF. The CDR3 DNA reads TGTGCCAGTAGTATCGGACAGGGTGGGAATCAGCCCCAGCATTTT. The chain recombines TRBV19 with TRBJ1-5; 8 bases line up with TRBD1. This CDR3 contains 15 residues. From germline, CDR1 is LNHDA and CDR2 SQIVND (reference sequence). The V segment lost 3 bases and the J segment 4 bases; nucleotides outside the gene matches: 5.

V gene TRBV5-4 combines with J gene TRBJ2-3, with TRBD1 as a possible D gene (5 bases). The V gene lost 0 bases and the J gene lost 5 bases, with 10 bases spanning the gap. Germline loops: CDR1 SGHNT, CDR2 YYREEE (reference sequence). This CDR3 is built from 14 residues. CDR3 amino acids: CASSLARVGDTQYF. For the CDR3, the DNA is TGTGCCAGCAGCTTGGCCAGGGTTGGAGATACGCAGTATTTT.

The sample holds a few counts of this clone. The chain joins TRBV14 to TRBJ1-6; 11 bases are a match to TRBD1. Germline V gene sequence: CDR1 SGHDN, CDR2 FVKESK. The V segment lost 2 bases and the J segment 0 bases; nucleotides outside the gene matches: 9. The CDR3 sequence is 20 residues long. CDR3 in amino acids: CASSQTPGQGASSYNSPLHF. CDR3 nucleotide sequence: TGTGCCAGCAGCCAAACCCCCGGACAGGGGGCGAGCTCCTATAATTCACCCCTCCACTTT.

V and J are TRBV5-8 and TRBJ1-5; possible D gene TRBD1, 5 bases. The V and J ends lost 4 bases and 1 base respectively, with 9 bases between them. The germline V gene has CDR1 SGHTS and CDR2 YDEGEE. The CDR3 spans 14 residues. The chain's CDR3 is CASSGGGSNQPQHF. The CDR3 DNA is TGTGCCAGCAGCGGGGGGGGAAGCAATCAGCCCCAGCATTTT.